This T cell receptor beta chain was obtained from a study of OX40 agonist ivuxolimab in advanced cancers. In the study overall: An anti-OX40 (CD134) antibody with agonistic activity, ivuxolimab, was administered to patients. Patients received ivuxolimab, an intravenous treatment, every 2 weeks at 0.01 to 10 mg/kg. Findings of the study overall: At 0.1 to 3.0 mg/kg and by week 6, clonal expansion occurred in CD4+ and CD8+ blood T cells. Undetermined was the antigen specificity of the expanded peripheral T cells.

This CDR3 contains 12 residues. The germline V and J ends were trimmed by 2 bases and 1 base, with 1 base remaining between them. CDR1 and CDR2 (germline): SGHRS, YFSETQ. On this clone itself: The antigen is not known.

The repertoire was sequenced with immunoSEQ multiplex PCR; TCRdb's copy has only in-frame clones and lacks some. The sample lists fewer than 65,000 clones; around 79% were seen once. Sequences were derived from CD4+ or CD8+ T cells sorted from blood, sampled in a trial of the OX40 agonist ivuxolimab. The chain uses TRBV5-1 and TRBJ1-3, with unresolved D. The sequence was collected from an adult with an advanced solid tumor such as melanoma, head and neck, liver or kidney cancer. In DNA, the CDR3 is TGCGCCAGCAGCTTATCTGGAAACACCATATATTTT. This translates into CASSLSGNTIYF.